This TCR beta chain appears in the sequencing data of a study of Graves' ophthalmopathy and Graves' hyperthyroidism. Study background: Investigators collected peripheral blood at initial diagnosis, before any treatment was given.

Germline values: CDR1 MDHEN, CDR2 SYDVKM. The CDR3 spans 14 residues. Trimming took 6 bases from V and 6 from J; bases not matched to a gene: 10. Exclusion covered patients with other autoimmune diseases or uncontrolled infections (as well as pregnancy or lactation). Amplification of TCR beta CDR3 regions used RNA transcripts. An initial RT-PCR round employing HTBI primers preceded a second-round multiplex PCR. TCRdb passed the multiplex PCR reads through MiXCR, listing each CDR3 protein once. The profile shows about 210,000 distinct CDR3 sequences, approximately 29% of them singletons. The sequence derives from a man between 45 and 60 years old with Graves' ophthalmopathy. The J gene is TRBJ1-2, the V gene TRBV28; 7 positions agree with TRBD1. The sample comprised peripheral blood. CDR3 sequence reads: CASRWTGYPDGYTF. The DNA for the CDR3 is TGTGCCAGCAGATGGACAGGATACCCGGATGGCTACACCTTC.